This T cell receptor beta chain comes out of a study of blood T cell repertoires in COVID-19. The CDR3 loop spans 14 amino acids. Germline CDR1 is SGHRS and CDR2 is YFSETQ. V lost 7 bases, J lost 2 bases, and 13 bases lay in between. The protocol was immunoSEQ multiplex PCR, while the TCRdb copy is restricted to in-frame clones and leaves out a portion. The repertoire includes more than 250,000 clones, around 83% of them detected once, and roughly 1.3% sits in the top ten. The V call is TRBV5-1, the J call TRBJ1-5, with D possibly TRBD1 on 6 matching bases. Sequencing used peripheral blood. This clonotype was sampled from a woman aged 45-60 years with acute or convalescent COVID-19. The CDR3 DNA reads TGCGCCAGCCTCTCGGACAGCCGCAATCAGCCCCAGCATTTT. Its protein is CASLSDSRNQPQHF.